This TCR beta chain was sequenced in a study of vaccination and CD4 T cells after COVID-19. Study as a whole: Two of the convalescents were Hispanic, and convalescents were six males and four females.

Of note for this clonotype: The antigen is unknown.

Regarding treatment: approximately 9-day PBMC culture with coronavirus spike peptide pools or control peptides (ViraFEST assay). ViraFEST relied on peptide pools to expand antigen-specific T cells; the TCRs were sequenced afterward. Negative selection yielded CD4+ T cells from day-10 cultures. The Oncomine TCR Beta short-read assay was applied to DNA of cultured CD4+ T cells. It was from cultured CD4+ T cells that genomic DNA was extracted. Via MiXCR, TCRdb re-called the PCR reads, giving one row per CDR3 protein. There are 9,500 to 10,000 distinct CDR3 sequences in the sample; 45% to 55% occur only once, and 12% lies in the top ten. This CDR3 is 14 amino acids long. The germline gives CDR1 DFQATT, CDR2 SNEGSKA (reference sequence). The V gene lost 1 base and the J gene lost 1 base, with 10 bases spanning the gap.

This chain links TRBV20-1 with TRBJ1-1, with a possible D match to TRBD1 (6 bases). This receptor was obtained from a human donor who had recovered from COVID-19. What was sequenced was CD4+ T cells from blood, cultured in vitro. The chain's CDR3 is CSARGGAGNTEAFF. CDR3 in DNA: TGCAGTGCTAGAGGGGGGGCGGGGAACACTGAAGCTTTCTTT.